The 21 T cell receptor beta chains presented below share a single source sample, sequenced in a study of cytomegalovirus exposure and HLA in healthy donors. The PCR was carried out with 60 Vbeta primers and 13 Jbeta primers. TCRdb keeps only in-frame clones here, not all; method: immunoSEQ multiplex PCR. The sample has under 150,000 clones; about 77% are singletons. The sequencing input was PBMCs. Every receptor here comes from a man aged 45-60 years in good health and CMV-seronegative.

Only a few counts were recorded for this clone. The CDR3 protein is CASSLVGDSETQYF. The CDR3 nucleotides are TGTGCCAGCAGCTTAGTTGGAGATTCGGAGACCCAGTACTTC. V and J are TRBV7-9 and TRBJ2-5; D ambiguous. V was shortened by 1 base and J by 5 bases, with 11 bases between the two germline ends. CDR1 and CDR2 (germline): SEHNR, FQNEAQ (reference sequence). The CDR3 is 14 amino acids.

The J gene is TRBJ2-1, the V gene TRBV5-6; TRBD1 aligns across 10 bases. Germline V CDR1 and CDR2: SGHDT, YYEEEE. This CDR3 contains 14 residues. The trim removed 3 bases at V and 9 bases at J, leaving 6 bases unmatched. CDR3 sequence reads: CASSSGTGVSEQFF. The CDR3 DNA reads as TGTGCCAGCAGCTCCGGGACAGGGGTCTCTGAGCAGTTCTTC.

This clone was observed a few times. This chain links TRBV28 with TRBJ1-1; D call uncertain. The V end lost 7 bases, the J end lost 1 base, and 13 bases lay between the germline ends. Germline V lookup: CDR1 MDHEN, CDR2 SYDVKM. There are 14 residues in the CDR3. The CDR3 DNA reads as TGTGCCAGCAATCTTAAAGGAGCGAACACTGAAGCTTTCTTT. This gives the protein CASNLKGANTEAFF. The full variable domain, its missing parts supplied by reference TRBV28 and TRBJ1-1, is DVKVTQSSRYLVKRTGEKVFLECVQDMDHENMFWYRQDPGLGLRLIYFSYDVKMKEKGDIPEGYSVSREKKERFSLILESASTNQTSMYLCASNLKGANTEAFFGQGTRLTVV.

The sample holds a few counts of this clone. The V and J genes are TRBV19 and TRBJ2-2; TRBD1 aligns across 12 bases. J lost 4 bases, V lost 7 bases, and 10 bases had no gene match. Germline assignment: CDR1 LNHDA and CDR2 SQIVND (reference sequence). This CDR3 comprises 17 residues. The CDR3 loop reads CASTPGGQGAGTGELFF. The DNA for the CDR3 is TGTGCCAGTACCCCAGGGGGACAGGGGGCCGGCACCGGGGAGCTGTTTTTT.

The chain employs TRBV10-3 and TRBJ2-1; 11 bases are a match to TRBD1. Losses at the gene ends were 6 bases for V and 6 bases for J; bases not matched to a gene: 1. CDR3 length: 13 residues. Germline CDR1 and CDR2: ENHRY and SYGVKD. This CDR3 is CAIRGTGGNEQFF. DNA for the CDR3: TGTGCCATCAGAGGGACAGGGGGCAATGAGCAGTTCTTC.

This clone has just one count. The gene calls are TRBV29-1 and TRBJ2-3; 10 bases agree with TRBD1. The CDR3 runs to 15 residues. Germline CDR1 is SQVTM and CDR2 is ANQGSEA. V trimming: 0 bases; J trimming: 5 bases; junction bases outside the gene matches: 5. The DNA of the CDR3 is TGCAGCGTTGAAGATCGGACAGGGGGTGGAGATACGCAGTATTTT. This codes for CSVEDRTGGGDTQYF.

The rearrangement joins TRBV27 to TRBJ2-3; 7 nucleotides line up with TRBD2. The CDR3 totals 16 residues. The junction had 10 bases not matched to a gene; V was cut back by 6 bases and J by 1 base. CDR1 is MNHEY and CDR2 is SMNVEV in the germline V gene (reference sequence). This CDR3 is CASSPWGGRGTDTQYF. CDR3 coding DNA: TGTGCCAGCAGCCCCTGGGGGGGGAGAGGCACAGATACGCAGTATTTT.

In nucleotides, the CDR3 is TGCGCCAGCAGCCGGAGCGGGGGAATGATAGATACGCAGTATTTT. Amino acid sequence: CASSRSGGMIDTQYF. This chain links TRBV5-1 with TRBJ2-3; 8 bases align to TRBD2. The CDR3 is made up of 15 amino acids. The J segment lost 5 bases and the V segment lost 4 bases, leaving 9 bases of the junction unmatched. Germline CDR1 and CDR2: SGHRS and YFSETQ.

V gene TRBV5-1 combines with J gene TRBJ2-2; maybe TRBD2 (5 bases). The CDR3 loop spans 16 amino acids. V was clipped by 4 bases and J by 2 bases, with 15 bases between them. Germline values: CDR1 SGHRS, CDR2 YFSETQ. CDR3 protein: CASSPWTDLNTGELFF. The CDR3 bases are TGCGCCAGCAGCCCCTGGACTGATCTCAACACCGGGGAGCTGTTTTTT.

This CDR3 is CASSIEGHFNEKLFF. In nucleotides, the CDR3 is TGTGCCAGTAGTATAGAGGGACACTTTAATGAAAAACTGTTTTTT. V gene TRBV19 combines with J gene TRBJ1-4, with D perhaps TRBD1 (6 bases). The CDR3 has 15 residues. Germline-derived CDR1 and CDR2 are LNHDA and SQIVND (reference sequence). V was clipped by 0 bases and J by 4 bases, with 9 bases between them.

The chain is built from TRBV28 and TRBJ2-7; D unresolved. Germline V CDR1 and CDR2: MDHEN, SYDVKM. There are 10 residues in the CDR3. Trimming stripped 7 bases from V and 3 bases from J, with 4 bases between. CDR3 region: CASTGYEQYF. Written as DNA, the CDR3 is TGTGCCAGCACAGGCTACGAGCAGTACTTC. The complete variable domain, with remaining parts taken from reference TRBV28 and TRBJ2-7, reads DVKVTQSSRYLVKRTGEKVFLECVQDMDHENMFWYRQDPGLGLRLIYFSYDVKMKEKGDIPEGYSVSREKKERFSLILESASTNQTSMYLCASTGYEQYFGPGTRLTVT.

J is TRBJ2-2 and V is TRBV29-1; D ambiguous. The germline V gene encodes CDR1 SQVTM and CDR2 ANQGSEA. The germline V and J ends were trimmed by 7 bases and 0 bases, with 9 bases remaining between them. The length of the CDR3 is 13 residues. The CDR3 DNA reads TGCAGCGCTCGAGACACGAACACCGGGGAGCTGTTTTTT. Amino acid sequence: CSARDTNTGELFF.

This chain connects TRBV19 to TRBJ2-7; D call uncertain. CDR3 length equals 14 residues. Between the trimmed V and J ends, which lost 0 bases and 1 base, there was a span of 7 bases. The germline V gene encodes CDR1 LNHDA and CDR2 SQIVND (reference sequence). The chain's CDR3 is CASSIEASSYEQYF. DNA of the CDR3: TGTGCCAGTAGTATAGAGGCCAGTTCCTACGAGCAGTACTTC.

V is TRBV19 and J is TRBJ2-1, with TRBD2 matching over 13 bases. V lost 7 bases, J lost 4 bases, and 1 base stayed unmatched. The CDR3 has 14 residues. Germline CDR1 LNHDA, CDR2 SQIVND (reference sequence). The CDR3 DNA reads as TGTGCCAGTACGGGACTAGCGGGATACAATGAGCAGTTCTTC. The encoded protein is CASTGLAGYNEQFF.

The V call is TRBV6-1, the J call TRBJ2-7; 9 nucleotides line up with TRBD1. The junction had 11 bases not matched to a gene; V was cut back by 6 bases and J by 5 bases. CDR3 length: 15 amino acids. Germline values: CDR1 MNHNS, CDR2 SASEGT. This chain's CDR3 is CASSGTGTGANEQYF. DNA of the CDR3: TGTGCCAGCAGCGGGACAGGGACGGGCGCTAACGAGCAGTACTTC.

V usage is TRBV18 and J usage is TRBJ2-1, with D perhaps TRBD2 (6 bases). Germline assignment: CDR1 KGHSH and CDR2 LQKENI. The CDR3 contains 13 residues. V dropped 3 bases and J dropped 10 bases, with 13 bases sitting between them. Here the CDR3 DNA reads TGTGCCAGCTCACCGTCGGGGGTTCAAGAGCAGTTCTTC. As protein: CASSPSGVQEQFF.

The V gene is TRBV15, the J gene TRBJ1-2; tentatively, D is TRBD1 (5 bases). The V gene's germline CDR1 is LNHNV and CDR2 YYDKDF (reference sequence). The CDR3 is made up of 14 amino acids. The V end was cut by 8 bases, the J end by 8 bases, with 21 bases between. This CDR3 is CATRGAGTSEGYTF. The CDR3 DNA reads as TGTGCCACCCGGGGTGCAGGGACTAGTGAGGGCTACACCTTC.

The chain has TRBV5-1 and TRBJ2-1; D is unresolved. CDR1 and CDR2 (germline): SGHRS, YFSETQ. Deletions cut 1 base from V and 0 bases from J, with 8 bases between. CDR3 length: 15 residues. CDR3 nucleotides: TGCGCCAGCAGCTTGTCCTGGAGCTCCTACAATGAGCAGTTCTTC. Protein product: CASSLSWSSYNEQFF.

The chain recombines TRBV11-2 with TRBJ2-7, with D maybe TRBD2 (5 bases). With 3 bases removed from V and 4 bases from J, the gap between germline ends came to 13 bases. Germline V lookup: CDR1 SGHAT, CDR2 FQNNGV. This CDR3 contains 14 residues. This CDR3 is CASSFTKSGYEQYF. The DNA for the CDR3 is TGTGCCAGCAGCTTTACGAAGTCGGGGTACGAGCAGTACTTC.

On this clone: One junction end does not reproduce the germline sequence, and a read error may be involved. The V gene is TRBV7-9, the J gene TRBJ2-3; tentative D call: TRBD1 (5 bases). Germline values: CDR1 SEHNR, CDR2 FQNEAQ (reference sequence). This CDR3 is 13 amino acids long. CDR3 residues: CSSSLRDTDTQYF. The CDR3 DNA reads as TGTTCCAGCAGCCTCAGGGATACAGATACGCAGTATTTT. Supplemented by reference TRBV7-9 and TRBJ2-3, the full variable domain reads DTGVSQNPRHKITKRGQNVTFRCDPISEHNRLYWYRQTLGQGPEFLTYFQNEAQLEKSRLLSDRFSAERPKGSFSTLEIQRTEQGDSAMYLCSSSLRDTDTQYFGPGTRLTVL.

This clone appeared a single time. The gene calls are TRBV2 and TRBJ1-2, with D perhaps TRBD1 (5 bases). This CDR3 has 15 amino acids. The V and J ends lost 1 base and 1 base respectively, with 10 bases between them. Per germline, CDR1 SNHLY and CDR2 FYNNEI. In DNA form, the CDR3 reads TGTGCCAGCAGTGAAGGCGGGGGGGTTAACTATGGCTACACCTTC. Protein sequence: CASSEGGGVNYGYTF.